These T cell receptor beta chains were read from a single sample in a study of shared T cell receptors in the human thymus. Assay: immunoSEQ multiplex PCR; the TCRdb copy retains only in-frame clones and omits some. The sample has some 720,000 clones; approximately 88% are singletons. This sample was shared with a second study, whose subject was human thymus T cells.

The sample taken for sequencing was thymocytes. The receptors shown here come from a boy less than two years old with a congenital heart defect. CDR3s leave out the opening cysteine and the closing phenylalanine or tryptophan.

v_call	j_call	cdr3_aa
TRBV4-3	TRBJ2-6	ASSHPTEGSGANVLT
TRBV6-1	TRBJ2-2	ASSEVGRGTGELF
TRBV5-4	TRBJ2-7	ASRKWERTTYEQY
TRBV7-9	TRBJ2-7	ASSLGGRPSGSLGEQY
TRBV2	TRBJ2-7	ASSGGLASYEQY
TRBV5-5	TRBJ1-1	ASSQRTGVTEAF
TRBV29-1	-	SVRRDRTPYEQY
TRBV4-2	TRBJ2-1	ASSQGFLAGNSYNEQF
TRBV7-8	TRBJ2-7	ASSAPPTEGSRYEQY
TRBV19	TRBJ2-5	ASSSRWQTQY
TRBV27	TRBJ2-7	ASSLSRTSGRNTYEQY
TRBV19	TRBJ2-7	ASSILTGSSYEQY
TRBV27	TRBJ1-5	ASSLRYRGYQPQH